These T cell receptor beta chains were read from a single sample in a study of vaccination effects on CD4 cells after COVID-19. Sequenced by immunoSEQ multiplex PCR; TCRdb stores in-frame clones only, minus some. The sample includes more than 20,000 clones, under 85% seen only once; the top ten take 37%. Their recognized antigens are unknown. This specimen consisted of CD4+ T cells from PBMCs cultured with a peptide pool, obtained before COVID-19 vaccination. Receptors were obtained from a human donor who had a prior SARS-CoV-2 infection. The CDR3 runs from the conserved cysteine through the conserved F or W. D genes are given only for firm matches. Size is stated for part of the rows, as once, few or many counts, or as a class when the clone is expanded.

>TRBV18|TRBD1|TRBJ2-5|13|.
TGTGCCAGCTCACAGATACAGGGGGAGACCCAGTACTTC
CASSQIQGETQYF
>TRBV6-2/TRBV6-3|TRBD1|TRBJ1-5|16|.
TGTGCCAGCAGTTATTTGGACAGGGCGTGGGGGCAGCCCCAGCATTTT
CASSYLDRAWGQPQHF
>TRBV19|.|TRBJ1-6|14|.
TGTGCCAGTAGTATCCCCGGGGGGAATTCACCCCTCCACTTT
CASSIPGGNSPLHF
>TRBV2|.|TRBJ2-1|15|.
TGTGCCAGCAGTGATTGGCTTTTAGACACCGATGAGCAGTTCTTC
CASSDWLLDTDEQFF
>TRBV5-4|TRBD1|TRBJ2-4|14|.
TGTGCCAGCAGCTTCTGGGACAGGGAAAACATTCAGTACTTC
CASSFWDRENIQYF
>TRBV18|TRBD1|TRBJ2-2|14|.
TGTGCCAGCTCACGCAGGGGGCGAACCGGGGAGCTGTTTTTT
CASSRRGRTGELFF
>TRBV27|TRBD2|TRBJ2-1|17|.
TGTGCCAGCAGTTTATGGAGGACTAGCGGGAGAGGGAATGAGCAGTTCTTC
CASSLWRTSGRGNEQFF
>TRBV7-2|TRBD1|TRBJ2-5|14|.
TGTGCCAGCAGCGTCCAGGGGGCAGGAGAGACCCAGTACTTC
CASSVQGAGETQYF
>TRBV5-1|.|TRBJ2-1|17|.
TGCGCCAGCAGCTTCCACCCCCCGGCCGGCTCCTACAATGAGCAGTTCTTC
CASSFHPPAGSYNEQFF
>TRBV5-4|.|TRBJ2-5|15|.
TGTGCCAGCAGCTTGGCCTCGGAGGGACGGGAGACCCAGTACTTC
CASSLASEGRETQYF
>TRBV2|.|TRBJ1-2|13|few
TGTGCCAGCAGCGAAGGGACCGGCAGGGGCTACACCTTC
CASSEGTGRGYTF
>TRBV4-2|TRBD2|TRBJ2-3|16|.
TGTGCCAGCAGCATCACTAGCGGGGGGCAAGTAGATACGCAGTATTTT
CASSITSGGQVDTQYF
>TRBV6-2/TRBV6-3|.|TRBJ1-3|14|many
TGTGCCAGCAGCAACACCCGCTTGGGAAACACCATATATTTT
CASSNTRLGNTIYF
>TRBV12-5|TRBD2|TRBJ2-5|14|once
TGTGCTAGTGCTCCGGGACTACATCAAGAGACCCAGTACTTC
CASAPGLHQETQYF
>TRBV5-8|TRBD1|TRBJ1-1|17|.
TGTGCCAGCAGCTGGGACAGGGGGTTCGTTCTGAACACTGAAGCTTTCTTT
CASSWDRGFVLNTEAFF
>TRBV27|TRBD1|TRBJ1-4|16|.
TGTGCCAGCAGTCCCTTCCCGGGACAGCTCAATGAAAAACTGTTTTTT
CASSPFPGQLNEKLFF
>TRBV7-9|.|TRBJ2-2|17|.
TGTGCCAGCAGCACCCTGCCGGGGACCTCCTTTCCCGGGGAGCTGTTTTTT
CASSTLPGTSFPGELFF
>TRBV6-2/TRBV6-3|.|TRBJ1-2|16|once
TGTGCCAGCAGTTACTTCGTCCAGTCATCCAACTATGGCTACACCTTC
CASSYFVQSSNYGYTF
>TRBV2|TRBD1|TRBJ2-5|13|.
TGTGCCAGCACCCAGGGGGTAATAGAGACCCAGTACTTC
CASTQGVIETQYF
>TRBV15|.|TRBJ2-1|16|.
TGTGCCACCAGCAGGGACCTTAGCGGTGCCTTGGTGAAGCAGTTCTTC
CATSRDLSGALVKQFF
>TRBV18|.|TRBJ1-5|18|once
TGTGCCAGCTCACCTGGGGTTGGAGGGCGTGATAGCAATCAGCCCCAGCATTTT
CASSPGVGGRDSNQPQHF
>TRBV2|.|TRBJ2-5|12|.
TGTGCCAGCACCTCATACCAAGAGACCCAGTACTTC
CASTSYQETQYF
>TRBV7-8|TRBD1|TRBJ1-1|15|few
TGTGCCAGCAGCCAACAGGGGGCGAGGGGGACTGAAGCTTTCTTT
CASSQQGARGTEAFF
>TRBV19|.|TRBJ1-6|15|.
TGTGCCAGTAGTATAGCGTCGACAGTTCACCCACCCCTCCACTTT
CASSIASTVHPPLHF
>TRBV11-3|TRBD2|TRBJ2-2|16|.
TGTGCCAGCAGCCCAGCCGGGACTAGCGGGACCGGGGAGCTGTTTTTT
CASSPAGTSGTGELFF
>TRBV7-8|TRBD2|TRBJ2-1|14|.
TGTGCCAGCACCAGGACTAGCCGCTACAATGAGCAGTTCTTC
CASTRTSRYNEQFF
>TRBV7-2|.|TRBJ2-7|13|.
TGTGCCAGCAGCTTAGGACTCCTCACCGAGCAGTACTTC
CASSLGLLTEQYF
>TRBV6-4|TRBD1|TRBJ1-2|14|.
TGTGCCAGCAGCGCGACAGGGGGAAAGTTTGGCTACACCTTC
CASSATGGKFGYTF
>TRBV27|.|TRBJ1-6|16|.
TGTGCCAGCAGTTTATCAGGGGGGAACTATAATTCACCCCTCCACTTT
CASSLSGGNYNSPLHF
>TRBV6-4|TRBD2|TRBJ2-7|13|.
TGTGCCAGCGGACTAGCGGGAGCACCCGAGCAGTACTTC
CASGLAGAPEQYF
>TRBV15|TRBD2|TRBJ2-7|14|.
TGTGCCACCAGCAGAAGACTAGCGGGGTACGAGCAGTACTTC
CATSRRLAGYEQYF
>TRBV7-3|.|TRBJ1-6|14|.
TGTGCCAGCAGCTTACAGGGCCGGGATTCACCCCTCCACTTT
CASSLQGRDSPLHF
>TRBV18|.|TRBJ1-1|15|.
TGTGCCAGCTCACCTTATACGGGGACGGACACTGAAGCTTTCTTT
CASSPYTGTDTEAFF
>TRBV5-1|TRBD1|TRBJ2-5|15|.
TGCGCCAGCAGCTCCCGGCCCACGACAGGGGAGACCCAGTACTTC
CASSSRPTTGETQYF
>TRBV2|TRBD2|TRBJ2-1|14|.
TGTGCCAGCACAGGCGGGGGGGAGTACAATGAGCAGTTCTTC
CASTGGGEYNEQFF
>TRBV18|.|TRBJ2-3|15|.
TGTGCCAGCTCACCCAGCCGGGATCTTGGGGATACGCAGTATTTT
CASSPSRDLGDTQYF
>TRBV7-2|.|TRBJ2-1|15|.
TGTGCCAGCAGCCGTCGGTGGATTTCTGCGGATGAGCAGTTCTTC
CASSRRWISADEQFF
>TRBV2|TRBD1|TRBJ1-5|14|.
TGTGCCAGCAGTGAACGGACAGGGGGTCAGCCCCAGCATTTT
CASSERTGGQPQHF
>TRBV12-3/TRBV12-4|.|TRBJ1-5|13|.
TGTGCCAGCAGCTTAAGGCAGAGGCAGCCCCAGCATTTT
CASSLRQRQPQHF
>TRBV5-8|TRBD1|TRBJ1-2|14|.
TGTGCCAGCAGCTTGAGGACAGGGGCCTATGGCTACACCTTC
CASSLRTGAYGYTF
>TRBV3-1/TRBV3-2|TRBD2|TRBJ2-1|19|.
TGTGCCAGCAGCCAAGAGAGTTGGCTAGCGGGGGGCAAATACAATGAGCAGTTCTTC
CASSQESWLAGGKYNEQFF
>TRBV27|.|TRBJ1-4|17|.
TGTGCCAGCAGTTTAATCCGGGTGAACAATGGTAATGAAAAACTGTTTTTT
CASSLIRVNNGNEKLFF
>TRBV18|TRBD1|TRBJ1-2|18|.
TGTGCCAGCTCCGGTTTAGACAGGGCCTCCAATTCTAACTATGGCTACACCTTC
CASSGLDRASNSNYGYTF
>TRBV4-3|.|TRBJ2-7|15|.
TGCGCCAGCAGCCAAGATGTGACTCGTACCTACGAGCAGTACTTC
CASSQDVTRTYEQYF